This section outlines one T cell receptor (beta chain) sequence together with its context. The specificity of this receptor is unknown. No base-level quality is on record; no much larger clone is a single base apart. TCRbeta CDR3 regions were amplified from genomic DNA using the immunoSEQ Assay, a bias-controlled multiplex PCR. Concerning the study's data processing: The number of nucleated cells in each sample was estimated from the amplification of reference gene primers within the assay. To quantify the absolute abundance of each unique TCRbeta CDR3 rearrangement, sequence reads were collapsed and filtered. For each sample, productive Simpson clonality was calculated as the square root of Simpson's diversity index over productive rearrangements. This is the immuneACCESS table as TCRdb keeps it, with only in-frame sequences that have V and J called. A part of the clones is gone; compared with another copy, unresolved V genes explain less than half, and the rest is unexplained. V and J calls and clone size are given by that table; D and trimming were obtained from the DNA. This sample lists about 140,000 clones; 80% to 85% were detected once. The leading ten clones occupy approximately 8.2% of the sample.

Collaborating institutions collected whole blood in K2EDTA tubes following their own protocols. For TCRbeta analysis, collaborator samples were shipped as frozen whole blood, as isolated PBMCs, or as DNA extracted from either sample type. This entry belongs to a study of blood T cell repertoires in COVID-19 (TCRdb year 2020). General notes on the study: Collaborator samples came from the United States, Italy and Spain and covered acute and convalescent phases of COVID-19. A de-identified subject ID, COVID-19 status, age in years and sex were almost always included in the sample metadata. Where available, HLA class I and class II types were obtained from metadata supplied by the sample provider rather than from assay-based typing. The repertoires were released in a freely available public database intended as a resource for research on the immune response to SARS-CoV-2. The material from the prospective study consisted of cDNA or gDNA derived from T cells, B-cell-depleted T cells, or PBMCs. The samples were drawn from the first 160 participants of the ongoing ImmuneRACE study and from roughly 1,300 subjects provided by 6 global collaborators. Deeply sampled blood TCRbeta repertoires from subjects exposed to, actively infected with, or recovered from COVID-19 were included in the dataset.

The full study reports these points: Clinical and demographic metadata were provided uncurated, with the amount varying by source and participant.

What was sequenced was peripheral blood. The origin of this receptor is a human donor in a cohort sampled during active COVID-19.

The DNA is TGCAGCGTTGCGATAGGGCACAGGGGGCCACCTTCCTACGAGCAGTACTTC. Its protein is CSVAIGHRGPPSYEQYF. Recombination joined TRBV29-1 with TRBJ2-7; 9 bases in the junction line up with TRBD1. As encoded in the germline V gene, CDR1 is SQVTM while CDR2 is ANQGSEA. After removal of 4 bases from V and 1 base from J, the junction retains 14 bases not matched to a gene. Inclusive of the bounding cysteine and phenylalanine, the CDR3 is 17 residues long. Here the CDR3 DNA is all that survives: 51 bases in frame from base 1.